Presented here are 24 T cell receptor beta chains from one specimen sequenced in a study of blood T cell repertoires in COVID-19. Produced via immunoSEQ multiplex PCR; TCRdb's table is partial and in-frame only. The table includes over 40,000 clones, approximately 85% detected once. Sequenced sample: peripheral blood. These receptors were collected from a human donor in a cohort sampled during active COVID-19.

V is TRBV7-2 and J is TRBJ2-3; 9 bases fit TRBD2. The V gene's germline CDR1 is SGHTA and CDR2 FQGNSA. This CDR3 is built from 17 residues. The J segment lost 5 bases and the V segment lost 8 bases, leaving 17 bases of the junction unmatched. CDR3 in DNA: TGTGCCAGCTATCGGGTAGAGCGGGGGGTCTTGAGAGATACGCAGTATTTT. Amino acids: CASYRVERGVLRDTQYF. The complete variable domain, with remaining parts taken from reference TRBV7-2 and TRBJ2-3, reads GAGVSQSPSNKVTEKGKDVELRCDPISGHTALYWYRQSLGQGLEFLIYFQGNSAPDKSGLPSDRFSAERTGGSVSTLTIQRTQQEDSAVYLCASYRVERGVLRDTQYFGPGTRLTVL.

The chain uses TRBV4-3 and TRBJ1-6; D remains ambiguous. This CDR3 spans 13 amino acids. Germline CDR1 reads LGHNA; CDR2 reads YSLEER. Trimming left V 0 bases short and J 14 bases short, with 11 bases between. The CDR3 region is CASSQDTDSSLHF. The DNA of the CDR3 is TGCGCCAGCAGCCAAGATACGGACTCATCCCTCCACTTT.

V usage is TRBV27 and J usage is TRBJ1-6; 9 bases map to TRBD1. The CDR3 is 16 amino acids. Germline V gene lookup returns CDR1 MNHEY and CDR2 SMNVEV (reference sequence). Trimming removed 3 bases from V and 6 bases from J; junction bases left unmatched: 6. Here the CDR3 reads CASSFGQGRANSPLHF. Here the CDR3 DNA reads TGTGCCAGCAGTTTCGGACAGGGGAGGGCTAATTCACCCCTCCACTTT.

This clone appeared a single time. This chain links TRBV24-1 with TRBJ2-3; weak D call: TRBD1 (6 bases). This CDR3 spans 14 amino acids. V lost 4 bases and J 3 bases, leaving 10 bases between the germline ends. CDR1 is KGHDR and CDR2 is SFDVKD in the germline V gene. This CDR3 reads CATSDRRGTDTQYF. The CDR3 nucleotides read TGTGCCACCAGTGACCGAAGGGGGACAGATACGCAGTATTTT.

The chain uses TRBV7-9 and TRBJ2-5; a possible D gene is TRBD2 (6 bases). Germline CDR1 SEHNR, CDR2 FQNEAQ (reference sequence). CDR3 length: 14 amino acids. The V end was cut by 2 bases, the J end by 4 bases, with 11 bases between. CDR3 nucleotides: TGTGCCAGCAGCTTACGGCGGGGAGGAGAGACCCAGTACTTC. It is translated as CASSLRRGGETQYF.

In the case of this clone: The germline gene is not matched at one end of the junction; a read error may be the cause. This chain joins TRBV7-7 and TRBJ2-7, with 9 nucleotides matching TRBD1. The CDR3 totals 12 residues. Germline V gene sequence: CDR1 SSHAT, CDR2 FNYEAQ (reference sequence). The CDR3 region is CASSSTGGEQYF. The CDR3 region has the DNA TGTGCTAGCAGCTCGACAGGGGGCGAGCAGTACTTC.

CDR3 in DNA: TGTGCCAGCAGCTTAGCGCGGGGACAGGGCAGCTCCTACGAGCAGTACTTC. It codes for CASSLARGQGSSYEQYF. The chain is built from TRBV7-9 and TRBJ2-7, with TRBD1 matching 9 bases. V lost 0 bases and J lost 0; bases outside the gene matches: 6. Germline assignment: CDR1 SEHNR and CDR2 FQNEAQ (reference sequence). The CDR3 spans 17 residues.

The V gene is TRBV24-1, the J gene TRBJ1-1, with 7 positions matching TRBD1. Germline V gene lookup returns CDR1 KGHDR and CDR2 SFDVKD. The CDR3 contains 13 residues. V shed 9 bases and J 1 base; nucleotides not matched to a gene: 4. CDR3 loop: CATRTGENTEAFF. In nucleotides, the CDR3 is TGTGCCACCCGTACAGGGGAGAACACTGAAGCTTTCTTT.

This clone was detected a few times. This rearrangement joins TRBV4-1 to TRBJ2-1, with D perhaps TRBD1 (6 bases). Germline V CDR1 and CDR2: MGHRA, YSYEKL. The CDR3 covers 16 residues. V lost 5 bases and J lost 9, with 23 bases in between. In nucleotides, the CDR3 is TGCGCCAGCAGCTTCCGGACAGTCGATCCTTACGGTGAGCAGTTCTTC. As protein: CASSFRTVDPYGEQFF.

The V gene is TRBV12-3 or TRBV12-4, the J gene TRBJ1-5; no clear D gene. The CDR3 is 12 amino acids. V was shortened by 3 bases and J by 7 bases, with 7 bases between the two germline ends. The CDR3 sequence: CASSLNKQPQHF. CDR3 in DNA: TGTGCCAGCAGTTTGAACAAACAGCCCCAGCATTTT.

The chain combines TRBV12-3 or TRBV12-4 with TRBJ1-5; no clear D. The CDR3 contains 12 residues. Trimming took off 6 bases at V and 7 bases at J, with 10 bases between the two ends. CDR3 nucleotides: TGTGCCAGCAGCCGCGGCGGACAGCCCCAGCATTTT. This codes for CASSRGGQPQHF.

The J gene is TRBJ2-2, the V gene TRBV9; 16 nucleotides agree with TRBD2. The J segment lost 4 bases and the V segment lost 4 bases, leaving 7 bases of the junction unmatched. The CDR3 runs to 18 residues. Germline loops: CDR1 SGDLS, CDR2 YYNGEE. The CDR3 nucleotides read TGTGCCAGCAGCCTGGGACTAGCGGGGGGGCTTGGCACCGGGGAGCTGTTTTTT. It specifies CASSLGLAGGLGTGELFF.

CDR3 loop: CASSRGQGIDGYTF. The CDR3 nucleotides read TGTGCCAGCAGCCGGGGACAGGGAATCGATGGCTACACCTTC. The chain uses TRBV7-9 and TRBJ1-2, with 9 bases that match TRBD1. CDR3 length equals 14 residues. Germline-derived CDR1 and CDR2 are SEHNR and FQNEAQ (reference sequence). V dropped 5 bases and J dropped 6; count of bases not matched to a gene: 7.

The chain joins TRBV6-5 to TRBJ2-1; the match to TRBD1 covers 11 bases. Trimming cost V 6 bases and J 7 bases; bases outside gene matches: 8. This CDR3 spans 15 amino acids. The germline CDR1 and CDR2 sequences are MNHEY and SVGAGI. This CDR3 reads CASRTGTGGPNEQFF. CDR3 nucleotides: TGTGCCAGCAGGACCGGGACAGGGGGTCCAAATGAGCAGTTCTTC.

The V call is TRBV5-1, the J call TRBJ1-2; 8 nucleotides align to TRBD1. The ends lost 0 bases at V and 6 bases at J; junction bases unmatched: 7. CDR1 and CDR2 from the germline V gene are SGHRS and YFSETQ. The CDR3 runs to 15 residues. The CDR3 DNA reads as TGCGCCAGCAGCTTGGAGGTACAGGGGGTCGATGGCTACACCTTC. Protein: CASSLEVQGVDGYTF.

To note about this clone: The junction does not match germline at one end; this may be a read error. The rearrangement links TRBV11-2 to TRBJ2-5, with 11 bases aligning to TRBD1. CDR3 length equals 11 residues. Germline CDR1 reads SGHAT; CDR2 reads FQNNGV. CDR3: CASSSLGQGDF. CDR3 coding DNA: TGTGCCAGCAGCTCCCTGGGACAGGGGGACTTC.

About this clone: The same CDR3 arises from other DNA sequences in this sample as well. This chain joins TRBV18 and TRBJ2-3; 9 bases are a match to TRBD2. There are 15 residues in the CDR3. Germline trimming cut 1 base from V and 1 base from J; bases unmatched to any gene: 0. In germline, CDR1 is KGHSH, CDR2 LQKENI. CDR3 loop: CASSPLAGGTDTQYF. The CDR3, as DNA: TGTGCCAGCTCACCACTAGCGGGAGGCACAGATACGCAGTATTTT.

This clone was detected only once. The chain carries TRBV6-5 and TRBJ1-4; 9 bases align to TRBD1. J lost 8 bases, V lost 1 base, and 8 bases had no gene match. This CDR3 has 16 amino acids. From germline, CDR1 is MNHEY and CDR2 SVGAGI. DNA of the CDR3: TGTGCCAGCAGTTACTTAAGGGGACAGGGAGGAGAAAAACTGTTTTTT. This gives the protein CASSYLRGQGGEKLFF.

This chain links TRBV11-1 with TRBJ2-1; D is perhaps TRBD2 (5 bases). The CDR3 is 15 amino acids. Germline CDR1 SGHAT, CDR2 FQDESV (reference sequence). The V and J ends lost 4 bases and 5 bases respectively, with 15 bases between them. CDR3 bases: TGTGCCAGCAGCTCCCTAGCCCGCGCGAACAATGAGCAGTTCTTC. Translating it yields CASSSLARANNEQFF. Looking up the rest from reference TRBV11-1 and TRBJ2-1 gives the full variable domain: EAEVAQSPRYKITEKSQAVAFWCDPISGHATLYWYRQILGQGPELLVQFQDESVVDDSQLPKDRFSAERLKGVDSTLKIQPAELGDSAMYLCASSSLARANNEQFFGPGTRLTVL.

The chain is built from TRBV29-1 and TRBJ1-2; D unclear. The length of the CDR3 is 12 residues. V was clipped by 3 bases and J by 2 bases, with 7 bases between them. From germline, CDR1 is SQVTM and CDR2 ANQGSEA. The CDR3 loop reads CSVDEWNYGYTF. DNA for the CDR3: TGCAGCGTTGACGAGTGGAACTATGGCTACACCTTC.

V usage is TRBV11-2 and J usage is TRBJ2-3, with 8 bases lining up with TRBD2. The V and J ends lost 3 bases and 4 bases, in that order; junction bases with no gene match: 6. This CDR3 is 15 amino acids long. CDR1 and CDR2 (germline): SGHAT, FQNNGV. CDR3 protein: CASSFNGGASDTQYF. The CDR3 DNA reads TGTGCCAGCAGCTTTAACGGGGGGGCGTCAGATACGCAGTATTTT.

The gene calls are TRBV7-9 and TRBJ2-6; D is uncertain. Germline CDR1 is SEHNR and CDR2 is FQNEAQ (reference sequence). Trimming stripped 6 bases from V and 3 bases from J, with 9 bases between. The CDR3 length is 14 residues. The CDR3 spells CASSLLYGANVLTF. In DNA, the CDR3 is TGTGCCAGCAGTCTCTTGTATGGGGCCAACGTCCTGACTTTC.

V gene TRBV14 combines with J gene TRBJ1-4, with 7 positions matching TRBD1. CDR3 length equals 15 residues. Unmatched junction bases numbered 6, after V lost 0 bases and J lost 8 bases. The germline V gene encodes CDR1 SGHDN and CDR2 FVKESK. As DNA, the CDR3 is TGTGCCAGCAGCCAAGACCCCGGGACAGACGAAAAACTGTTTTTT. Translating gives CASSQDPGTDEKLFF.

This clone was recorded once. The V and J genes are TRBV2 and TRBJ2-3; TRBD2 agrees at 10 bases. This CDR3 is built from 15 residues. The V gene end was trimmed by 5 bases and the J gene end by 0 bases; junction bases not matched to a gene: 2. Germline-derived CDR1 and CDR2 are SNHLY and FYNNEI. CDR3 sequence (DNA): TGTGCCAGCAGTATACTAGCGGGAAGCACAGATACGCAGTATTTT. It yields the protein CASSILAGSTDTQYF. Filled out from reference TRBV2 and TRBJ2-3, the complete variable domain reads EPEVTQTPSHQVTQMGQEVILRCVPISNHLYFYWYRQILGQKVEFLVSFYNNEISEKSEIFDDQFSVERPDGSNFTLKIRSTKLEDSAMYFCASSILAGSTDTQYFGPGTRLTVL.